Here is one T cell receptor (beta chain) with its context. What it recognizes is unknown. The record originates from a study of shared clonotypes between healthy human individuals. Findings and caveats of the study: Clonotypes not shared had lower generation probabilities than those common to all four donors. The study sampled only blood, and tissue repertoires likely differ.

Assay execution proceeded at the deep level. Sequencing was performed with immunoSEQ multiplex PCR; in TCRdb, only in-frame clones are kept and a portion is missing. The data show over 2,000,000 clones, roughly 93% seen once. Naivety among CD8 cells was defined by CD45RO negativity and positive CCR7 selection, thereby excluding terminally differentiated effector memory CD45RA+ cells. The clonotype was recovered from a man aged 18 to 30 in good health. Some clones in this sample may be carry-over from other donors' samples. The specimen sequenced was naive CD8+ T cells from PBMCs.

The chain's CDR3 is CASSFTDRAETQYF. The CDR3 DNA reads TGTGCCAGCAGCTTCACGGACAGGGCAGAGACCCAGTACTTC. The chain has TRBV9 and TRBJ2-5, with 8 bases matching TRBD1. V trimming: 4 bases; J trimming: 4 bases; junction bases outside the gene matches: 6. Germline CDR1 is SGDLS and CDR2 is YYNGEE. There are 14 residues in the CDR3.